The 19 T cell receptor beta chains listed next were all sequenced from one sample in a study of T cells in Graves' hyperthyroidism and ophthalmopathy (dated by TCRdb to about 2019). Libraries were constructed by multiplex PCR. The data were produced on an Illumina HiSeq 2000. TCR beta CDR3 regions were amplified from RNA transcripts. A first-round RT-PCR of the TCR CDR3 used the HTBI primer set with the Qiagen OneStep RT-PCR kit. TCRdb's own reprocessing of the public reads used fastp at Q25 and MiXCR and kept productive beta chains. Entries are consolidated by CDR3 protein sequence, retaining the most common genes and DNA. Within this sample are over 700,000 distinct CDR3 sequences, with over 35% of them counted one time only. The ten largest clones represent 30% to 40% of the sample. Sequenced input: blood. The receptors shown here come from a woman between 40 and 55 years old with Graves' hyperthyroidism.

Note on this clonotype: A much larger clone lies one base from this, so it may be a read error. Because the CDR3 is missing its conserved closing phenylalanine or tryptophan, this is likely a read error. The rearrangement joins TRBV10-1 to TRBJ2-7, with a tentative D call TRBD1 (5 bases). In germline, CDR1 is WNHNN, CDR2 SYGVQD (reference sequence). Trimming removed 4 bases at V and 4 bases at J, with 5 bases between. This CDR3 is 11 amino acids long. Here the CDR3 reads CASSAGYEQYL. The CDR3 DNA sequence: TGCGCCAGCAGTGCAGGGTACGAGCAGTACCTC.

The chain joins TRBV7-3 to TRBJ2-1; weak D call: TRBD1 (6 bases). The CDR3 covers 13 residues. Germline V lookup: CDR1 SGHTA, CDR2 FQGTGA. V was trimmed by 6 bases and J by 10 bases, leaving 16 bases between them. CDR3 coding DNA: TGTGCCAGCAGTTTCTACAGGGTGGGGGAGCAGTTCTTC. Its translation: CASSFYRVGEQFF.

V is TRBV7-2 and J is TRBJ2-5; D remains ambiguous. Germline V gene sequence: CDR1 SGHTA, CDR2 FQGNSA. This CDR3 contains 15 residues. Trimming pared 8 bases from V and 4 bases from J, leaving 20 bases between. The CDR3 sequence is CASSPKSGSRETQYF. The CDR3 coding sequence is TGTGCCAGCTCACCAAAATCGGGTTCGAGAGAGACCCAGTACTTC.

This clonotype has ten or more counts. The chain joins TRBV5-1 to TRBJ1-1; 7 positions agree with TRBD1. This CDR3 spans 12 amino acids. V shed 3 bases and J 7 bases; nucleotides not matched to a gene: 3. Germline CDR1 reads SGHRS; CDR2 reads YFSETQ. The CDR3 loop reads CASSYTGDEAFF. DNA for the CDR3: TGCGCCAGCAGCTACACAGGGGATGAAGCTTTCTTT.

This clonotype occurred many times. The rearrangement links TRBV2 to TRBJ1-2; perhaps TRBD1 as D (5 bases). This CDR3 contains 14 residues. V lost 3 bases and J lost 0, with 8 bases in between. Germline CDR1 and CDR2: SNHLY and FYNNEI. The CDR3 loop reads CASSDAGPNYGYTF. Here the CDR3 DNA reads TGTGCCAGCAGTGATGCGGGACCTAACTATGGCTACACCTTC.

This clonotype was seen a few times. At one boundary the junction diverges from the germline segment, which might be a read error. The chain uses TRBV10-2 and TRBJ2-2; 8 bases are a match to TRBD2. This CDR3 is built from 17 residues. CDR1 is WSHSY and CDR2 is SAAADI in the germline V gene. CDR3 sequence reads: CASSGGGIRGKAGELFF. The CDR3 DNA follows: TGTGCCAGCAGCGGGGGCGGCATCCGGGGGAAGGCCGGGGAGCTGTTTTTT.

The chain carries TRBV25-1 and TRBJ2-7, with a weak D call TRBD2 (5 bases). V was pared by 5 bases and J by 2 bases, with 19 bases between. Germline CDR1 reads MGHDK; CDR2 reads SYGVNS. The CDR3 is 16 residues long. CDR3 in DNA: TGTGCCAGCAGTTTAGCGACTCCGCAGCAAGCCTACGAGCAGTACTTC. Translating gives CASSLATPQQAYEQYF.

This sequence joins TRBV20-1 and TRBJ2-5, with D tentatively TRBD1 or TRBD2 (6 bases each). Looked up from germline, CDR1 is DFQATT and CDR2 is SNEGSKA (reference sequence). Trimming took off 6 bases at V and 5 bases at J, with 28 bases between the two ends. The CDR3 runs 17 residues. As DNA, the CDR3 is TGCAGTGCCCGGGGCAGGGGTCCAAGGGGAGGCTCGGAGACCCAGTACTTC. Its translation is CSARGRGPRGGSETQYF.

In its sample, this clonotype was seen a few times. The chain is built from TRBV19 and TRBJ2-7; D gene unclear. The ends were cut back, 9 bases at V and 2 bases at J, with 14 bases in the middle. This CDR3 spans 13 amino acids. Germline V gives CDR1 LNHDA, CDR2 SQIVND (reference sequence). The CDR3 reads CASSRAPTYEQYF. Written as DNA, the CDR3 is TGTGCCAGCAGTCGGGCTCCCACCTACGAGCAGTACTTC.

Many counts were recorded for this clonotype. The V gene is TRBV29-1, the J gene TRBJ1-2; perhaps TRBD1 as D (6 bases). The CDR3 is made up of 10 amino acids. V was clipped by 8 bases and J by 7 bases, with 11 bases between them. Germline CDR1 is SQVTM and CDR2 is ANQGSEA. CDR3 sequence reads: CSPGGLGYTF. The CDR3 bases are TGCAGCCCCGGGGGGCTTGGCTACACCTTC.

This clonotype was seen ten or more times. The chain employs TRBV7-8 and TRBJ2-7; D is undetermined. Germline CDR1 reads SGHVS; CDR2 reads FQNEAQ. Trimming stripped 2 bases from V and 3 bases from J, with 11 bases between. The CDR3 is made up of 14 amino acids. CDR3 coding DNA: TGTGCCAGCAGCTTAACTGAAGGCAGCTACGAGCAGTACTTC. Its protein is CASSLTEGSYEQYF.

This chain connects TRBV7-9 to TRBJ2-5; D may be TRBD1 or TRBD2 (6 bases each). The CDR3 has 15 residues. The V gene lost 0 bases and the J gene lost 2 bases, with 10 bases spanning the gap. Germline CDR1 reads SEHNR; CDR2 reads FQNEAQ (reference sequence). CDR3 loop: CASSLARGAQETQYF. CDR3 nucleotides: TGTGCCAGCAGCTTAGCGAGGGGGGCGCAAGAGACCCAGTACTTC.

The rearrangement links TRBV15 to TRBJ1-1, with unresolved D. CDR3 length: 15 amino acids. Germline V gene sequence: CDR1 LNHNV, CDR2 YYDKDF (reference sequence). The V and J ends lost 0 bases and 3 bases respectively, with 11 bases between them. CDR3 residues: CATSRDRGGYTEAFF. The DNA of the CDR3 is TGTGCCACCAGCAGAGATCGAGGAGGGTACACTGAAGCTTTCTTT.

This clonotype was recorded many times. V gene TRBV9 combines with J gene TRBJ1-5; D gene unclear. Per germline, CDR1 SGDLS and CDR2 YYNGEE. The V end was cut by 0 bases, the J end by 4 bases, with 11 bases between. The CDR3 extends over 15 amino acids. CDR3 region: CASSVGVSTNQPQHF. The CDR3 coding sequence is TGTGCCAGCAGCGTAGGCGTCAGTACTAATCAGCCCCAGCATTTT.

This clonotype was observed at least ten times. The J gene is TRBJ1-2, the V gene TRBV10-3; D not certain. There are 13 residues in the CDR3. Trimming removed 5 bases from V and 1 base from J, with 8 bases in between. CDR1 is ENHRY and CDR2 is SYGVKD in the germline V gene. CDR3 loop: CAISLDVNYGYTF. The CDR3 bases are TGTGCCATCAGTTTGGATGTTAACTATGGCTACACCTTC.

This clonotype occurred many times. The rearrangement joins TRBV7-2 to TRBJ2-7, with D possibly being TRBD1 or TRBD2 (6 bases each). Trimming removed 5 bases at V and 6 bases at J, with 26 bases between. The germline gives CDR1 SGHTA, CDR2 FQGNSA. CDR3 length equals 17 residues. The CDR3 coding sequence is TGTGCCAGCAGCCAAACCGGGACACATGTTGGCGGGGTCGAGCAGTACTTC. This encodes CASSQTGTHVGGVEQYF.

The chain uses TRBV6-5 and TRBJ2-7, with 9 bases identical to TRBD2. V gave up 2 bases and J gave up 3 bases; unmatched junction bases: 5. Per germline, CDR1 MNHEY and CDR2 SVGAGI. The CDR3 covers 15 residues. This CDR3 reads CASSYNSGSLYEQYF. As DNA, the CDR3 is TGTGCCAGCAGTTACAATAGCGGGAGTCTCTACGAGCAGTACTTC.

V usage is TRBV24-1 and J usage is TRBJ2-7; a possible D gene is TRBD1 (6 bases). The germline V gene has CDR1 KGHDR and CDR2 SFDVKD. The CDR3 extends over 13 amino acids. With 4 bases removed from V and 7 bases from J, the gap between germline ends came to 13 bases. CDR3 in DNA: TGTGCCACCAGTGAGACAGGTGGACAGGAGCAGTACTTC. Encoded protein: CATSETGGQEQYF.

This clonotype was counted a few times. This chain connects TRBV9 to TRBJ2-2; D is uncertain. The CDR3 totals 14 residues. The germline gives CDR1 SGDLS, CDR2 YYNGEE. V shed 3 bases and J shed 1 base, with 7 bases lying between them. The DNA of the CDR3 is TGTGCCAGCAGCGCATACTGGAACACCGGGGAGCTGTTTTTT. Amino acid sequence: CASSAYWNTGELFF.